The rows below give T cell receptor beta chains drawn from one sample of a study of T cell changes during pregnancy in multiple sclerosis. Sequencing was performed with immunoSEQ multiplex PCR; in TCRdb, only in-frame clones are kept and a portion is missing. The sample holds roughly 47,000 clones, around 94% seen once. The sample consisted of CD8+ T cells from peripheral blood mononuclear cells, taken before pregnancy. These receptors were taken from a female donor with multiple sclerosis, enrolled in a pregnancy study. CDR3s leave out the opening cysteine and the closing phenylalanine or tryptophan. Fields, in order: V gene, J gene, CDR3 protein.

>TRBV4-1|TRBJ2-7
ASSQGQGAYEQY
>TRBV10-2|TRBJ2-7
ASAGTGAYEQY
>TRBV12-5|TRBJ2-7
ASGLGDEQY
>TRBV9|TRBJ2-1
ASSVAGQPNEQF
>TRBV7-9|TRBJ1-1
ASSETGDPEAF
>TRBV5-5|TRBJ1-1
ASSFYLNDRVGTEAF
>TRBV10-2|TRBJ2-7
ASSESTGSGEQY
>TRBV15|TRBJ2-7
ATSPDSAYYEQY
>TRBV9|TRBJ2-1
ASSVAGTGSYNEQF
>TRBV7-9|TRBJ1-5
ASSFEGQGVNQPQH
>TRBV27|TRBJ2-7
ASSPQLGLAVTYEQY
>TRBV28|TRBJ1-2
ASSTTGDFVHGYT
>TRBV4-1|TRBJ1-4
ASSFNPDTESSGEKLF
>TRBV5-4|TRBJ1-1
ASSPFPNTEAF
>TRBV5-1|TRBJ2-7
ASSLSPGREQY
>TRBV7-9|TRBJ1-5
ASSLGGWTDNQPQH
>TRBV28|TRBJ2-7
ASRHTARTSGPYEQY
>TRBV30|TRBJ2-2
AWAGTGELF
>TRBV2|TRBJ2-5
AETSGLQETQY
>TRBV9|TRBJ1-2
ASSAPGGGRGYT
>TRBV5-5|TRBJ1-1
ASSTGTGEGAEAF
>TRBV4-2|TRBJ2-7
ASSQPGPYEQY
>TRBV27|TRBJ2-2
ASSFLGSWPGELF
>TRBV27|TRBJ1-2
ASSPGQGAGGYT
>TRBV19|TRBJ2-7
ASSIGAGTYEQY
>TRBV19|TRBJ2-1
ASSVPGLEQF
>TRBV15|TRBJ2-2
ATSRDLGTGGSGELF
>TRBV5-6|TRBJ2-5
ASSLRTQETQY
>TRBV27|TRBJ2-7
ASSSPNYEQY
>TRBV7-8|TRBJ2-5
ASSLLGGQETQY
>TRBV6-4|TRBJ2-3
ASSDSRAGADTQY
>TRBV12-5|TRBJ1-1
ASREGTEAF
>TRBV6-6|TRBJ2-1
ASSYREAGGNEQF
>TRBV7-3|TRBJ1-3
ASSLSEADTIY
>TRBV12-5|TRBJ1-2
ASGLSVIYGYT
>TRBV7-2|TRBJ2-1
ASSLGGPYNEQF
>TRBV7-6|TRBJ2-7
ASSSSGSSYEQY
>TRBV21-1|TRBJ2-7
ASSTVRLAGASDHEQY
>TRBV2|TRBJ2-1
ASRLAVWDEQF
>TRBV19|TRBJ2-1
ASSTYSGSSYNEQF
>TRBV7-6|TRBJ2-7
ASSLEAGASYEQY
>TRBV9|TRBJ2-7
ASSVDQSYEQY
>TRBV5-4|TRBJ2-7
ASSLGLAGGHTNNEQY
>TRBV5-5|TRBJ2-1
ASSWTSGYNEQF
>TRBV5-1|TRBJ2-7
ASSLGGVYEQY
>TRBV29-1|TRBJ1-2
SVEEGVTGEYGYT
>TRBV11-2|TRBJ1-2
ASSLTGGAPIDGYT
>TRBV7-6|TRBJ1-1
ASSQPGNNSVTFVDTEAF
>TRBV7-9|TRBJ2-1
ASGGRVNEQF
>TRBV5-6|TRBJ2-1
ASSPGLAGSYNEQF
>TRBV27|TRBJ2-1
ASSSPYLDNEQF
>TRBV2|TRBJ1-1
ASSERDRKEAF